What follows are 3 T cell receptor beta chains derived from one specimen sequenced in a study of cytomegalovirus exposure and HLA in healthy donors. The PCR made use of 60 Vbeta and 13 Jbeta primers. Here immunoSEQ multiplex PCR was the method, and the copy in TCRdb shows in-frame clones only, minus some. The table lists about 240,000 clones, 82% of them singletons, with around 5% in the top ten. The specimen sequenced was PBMCs. The receptor set was obtained from a woman between 40 and 50 years old in good health and CMV-seropositive.

The rearrangement links TRBV7-2 to TRBJ2-7; 10 bases agree with TRBD2. CDR1 and CDR2 (germline): SGHTA, FQGNSA. The CDR3 loop spans 15 amino acids. The junction had 7 bases not matched to a gene; V was cut back by 1 base and J by 7 bases. The CDR3 coding sequence is TGTGCCAGCAGCTTAGGCAGCGGGGGGGCTCGGGAGCAGTACTTC. Protein product: CASSLGSGGAREQYF.

This clone turned up a few times. The V and J genes are TRBV30 and TRBJ2-7; the D gene is possibly TRBD1 (5 bases). V lost 0 bases and J 2 bases, leaving 5 bases between the germline ends. Germline lookup yields CDR1 GTSNPN and CDR2 SVGIG (reference sequence). The CDR3 has 12 residues. The CDR3 loop reads CAWSVGPYEQYF. The CDR3 DNA reads as TGTGCCTGGAGTGTGGGGCCCTACGAGCAGTACTTC.

The chain combines TRBV29-1 with TRBJ2-1; 9 bases agree with TRBD2. CDR3 length: 14 residues. J lost 5 bases, V lost 7 bases, and 9 bases had no gene match. Germline V gene data show CDR1 as SQVTM and CDR2 as ANQGSEA. CDR3 region: CSASPASGNNEQFF. CDR3 coding DNA: TGCAGCGCCTCCCCGGCTAGCGGGAACAATGAGCAGTTCTTC.